The T cell receptor beta chain described here comes from a study of PD-1 blockade in classical Hodgkin lymphoma. Study in general: Intravenous delivery of nivolumab at 3 mg/kg to patients occurred every 2 weeks.

CDR1 and CDR2 from the germline V gene are ENHRY and SYGVKD. The CDR3 is 16 amino acids. The V and J ends lost 8 bases and 1 base, in that order; junction bases with no gene match: 12. Assay: immunoSEQ multiplex PCR; the TCRdb copy retains only in-frame clones and omits some. The repertoire holds approximately 30,000 clones, with roughly 80% as singletons. General study findings and limits: Relapsed/refractory patients reportedly had the lowest baseline TCR diversity, below newly diagnosed patients, who were below healthy donors. There was a significant rise in CD4+ TCR diversity by C4D1, with no such rise for CD8+.

In its sample, this clone was seen once. Its antigen is not known. Relapses following autologous stem cell transplantation were seen in all patients, with brentuximab vedotin exposure varying. J is TRBJ1-2 and V is TRBV10-3; 8 bases map to TRBD1. The sequencing used peripheral blood mononuclear cells (PBMCs), collected before the second cycle of nivolumab. This receptor was taken from a human donor with classical Hodgkin lymphoma. The CDR3 DNA sequence: TGTGCCATCGCCGGGACAGGAAGCCTGATTAACTATGGCTACACCTTC. Amino acid sequence: CAIAGTGSLINYGYTF.